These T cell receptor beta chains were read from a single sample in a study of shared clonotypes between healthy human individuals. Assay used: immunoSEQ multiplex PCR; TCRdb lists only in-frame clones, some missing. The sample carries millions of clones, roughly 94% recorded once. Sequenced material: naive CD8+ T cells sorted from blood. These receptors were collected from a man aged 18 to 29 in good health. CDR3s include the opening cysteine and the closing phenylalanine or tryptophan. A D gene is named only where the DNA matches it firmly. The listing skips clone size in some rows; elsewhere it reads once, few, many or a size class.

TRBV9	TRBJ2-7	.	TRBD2	CASSARLAGGPNEQYF	TGTGCCAGCAGCGCACGACTAGCGGGAGGGCCTAACGAGCAGTACTTC
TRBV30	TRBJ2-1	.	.	CAWSAGIVHEQFF	TGTGCCTGGAGTGCCGGCATCGTCCATGAGCAGTTCTTC
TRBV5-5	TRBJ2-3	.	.	CASSWSERSTDTQYF	TGTGCCAGCAGTTGGTCGGAGAGGAGCACAGATACGCAGTATTTT
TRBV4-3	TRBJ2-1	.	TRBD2	CASSPGTSYIYEQFF	TGCGCCAGCAGCCCCGGGACTAGTTATATTTATGAGCAGTTCTTC
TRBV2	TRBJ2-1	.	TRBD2	CASSVRVAGGLYNEQFF	TGTGCCAGCAGTGTTCGGGTAGCGGGAGGACTATACAATGAGCAGTTCTTC
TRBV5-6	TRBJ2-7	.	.	CASSPTGTYEQYF	TGTGCCAGCAGCCCGACAGGAACCTACGAGCAGTACTTC
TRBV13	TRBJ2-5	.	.	CASSVRQDQETQYF	TGTGCCAGCAGCGTCAGACAGGATCAAGAGACCCAGTACTTC
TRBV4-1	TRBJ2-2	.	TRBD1	CASSHRTGQNTGELFF	TGCGCCAGCAGCCATCGGACAGGACAAAACACCGGGGAGCTGTTTTTT
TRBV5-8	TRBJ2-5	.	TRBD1	CASSFGQGSQTQYF	TGTGCCAGCAGCTTTGGACAGGGGTCACAGACCCAGTACTTC
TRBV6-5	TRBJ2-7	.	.	CASSYSPDLNYEQYF	TGTGCCAGCAGTTACTCACCTGACCTCAACTACGAGCAGTACTTC
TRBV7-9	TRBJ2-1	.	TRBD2	CASSPRTSGTNSYNEQFF	TGTGCCAGCAGCCCCAGGACTAGCGGGACTAACTCCTACAATGAGCAGTTCTTC
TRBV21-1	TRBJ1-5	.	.	CASGLSEQGPFLYSNQPQHF	TGTGCCAGCGGTCTCTCTGAACAGGGGCCCTTTCTATATAGCAATCAGCCCCAGCATTTT
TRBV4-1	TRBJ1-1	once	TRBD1	CASGARGLDTEAFF	TGCGCCAGCGGCGCCAGGGGGCTTGACACTGAAGCTTTCTTT
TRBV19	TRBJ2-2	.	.	CASTPGPGGTGELFF	TGTGCCAGTACACCCGGACCCGGGGGCACCGGGGAGCTGTTTTTT
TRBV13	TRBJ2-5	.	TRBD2	CASSSLTSGETQYF	TGTGCCAGCAGCTCCCTGACTAGCGGGGAGACCCAGTACTTC
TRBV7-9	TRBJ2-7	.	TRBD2	CASSLAGGAGSSYEQYF	TGTGCCAGCAGCTTAGCGGGAGGGGCGGGGAGCTCCTACGAGCAGTACTTC
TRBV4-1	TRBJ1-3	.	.	CASSQASGNTIYF	TGCGCCAGCAGTCAGGCCTCTGGAAACACCATATATTTT
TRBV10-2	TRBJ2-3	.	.	CASSESVGDTQYF	TGCGCCAGCAGTGAGTCGGTAGGAGATACGCAGTATTTT